This T cell receptor beta chain was recovered during a study of T cell clonotyping in hematopoietic cell transplantation. Libraries were prepared by immunoSEQ multiplex PCR; TCRdb keeps only in-frame clonotypes and omits some of them. This table has 13,000 or so clones, over 85% appearing once. The germline V and J ends were trimmed by 4 bases and 5 bases, with 15 bases remaining between them. The CDR3 covers 14 residues. Germline V gene data show CDR1 as SGHNT and CDR2 as YYREEE (reference sequence). General study points: Higher Inverse Simpson Index values in graft donor and pretransplant recipient predicted broader posttransplant TCR diversity. Few recipient clonotypes overlapped donors; over 95% were de novo at given depth.

Turning to this clone: Its antigen is undetermined.

This specimen consisted of PBMCs, obtained 100 days after allogeneic stem cell transplant. This receptor was taken from a female patient between 50 and 59 years old who had an allogeneic stem cell transplant from an unrelated donor, so the T cells may come from the graft donor. Some clones in this sample may be carry-over from other donors' samples. The chain recombines TRBV5-4 with TRBJ2-5; tentatively, D is TRBD1 (5 bases). CDR3: CASSQGTFGETQYF. As DNA, the CDR3 is TGTGCCAGCAGCCAGGGAACTTTTGGGGAGACCCAGTACTTC.